This entry lists 20 T cell receptor beta chains sequenced from one sample in a study of shared clonotypes between healthy human individuals. Sequenced by immunoSEQ multiplex PCR; TCRdb stores in-frame clones only, minus some. The sample lists about 1 million clones; around 78% were seen once. Sequenced: memory CD4+ T cells from PBMCs. Subset meaning: CD45RA-negative fraction. These receptors came from a man between 18 and 35 years old in good health. Some clones in this sample may be carry-over from other donors' samples.

Turning to this clone: Other DNA sequences in the sample encode the same CDR3. J is TRBJ1-1 and V is TRBV5-1, with D possibly being TRBD1 (5 bases). With 1 base removed from V and 1 base from J, the gap between germline ends came to 8 bases. The CDR3 contains 14 residues. From germline, CDR1 is SGHRS and CDR2 YFSETQ. Written as DNA, the CDR3 is TGCGCCAGCAGCTTGCAGGGTTCGAACACTGAAGCTTTCTTT. Its protein is CASSLQGSNTEAFF.

This chain joins TRBV11-1 and TRBJ2-2, with 7 bases matching TRBD1. Germline trimming cut 2 bases from V and 6 bases from J; bases unmatched to any gene: 6. The CDR3 covers 15 residues. The germline V gene has CDR1 SGHAT and CDR2 FQDESV (reference sequence). This chain's CDR3 is CASSLSQGESGELFF. Here the CDR3 DNA reads TGTGCCAGCAGCTTAAGCCAGGGGGAATCCGGGGAGCTGTTTTTT.

The chain joins TRBV28 to TRBJ1-3; D not resolved. V was pared by 8 bases and J by 1 base, with 18 bases between. Germline V CDR1 and CDR2: MDHEN, SYDVKM. This CDR3 comprises 16 residues. CDR3 nucleotides: TGTGCCAGCCGTCCTCCTGGGCAAAGGTCTGGAAACACCATATATTTT. This translates into CASRPPGQRSGNTIYF.

The chain combines TRBV6-1 with TRBJ1-6, with D perhaps TRBD1 (5 bases). V gave up 1 base and J gave up 9 bases, with 13 bases separating them. The CDR3 runs 15 residues. Per germline, CDR1 MNHNS and CDR2 SASEGT. CDR3 in DNA: TGTGCCAGCAGTGAAGGACGGAGTGGGGGTTCACCCCTCCACTTT. This codes for CASSEGRSGGSPLHF.

The chain is built from TRBV7-9 and TRBJ2-6; D might be TRBD2 (5 bases). This CDR3 contains 17 residues. Germline V gene data show CDR1 as SEHNR and CDR2 as FQNEAQ (reference sequence). The V and J ends lost 1 base and 0 bases respectively, with 10 bases between them. CDR3 protein: CASSLGRGNSGANVLTF. Written as DNA, the CDR3 is TGTGCCAGCAGCTTAGGACGGGGTAACTCTGGGGCCAACGTCCTGACTTTC.

V usage is TRBV30 and J usage is TRBJ1-4; D is uncertain. Germline CDR1 and CDR2: GTSNPN and SVGIG (reference sequence). This CDR3 is built from 12 residues. V was shortened by 3 bases and J by 7 bases, with 9 bases between the two germline ends. The CDR3: CAWSLRVEKLFF. The CDR3, as DNA: TGTGCCTGGAGCCTTAGAGTTGAAAAACTGTTTTTT.

In this sample, this clone turned up many times. The gene calls are TRBV6-6 and TRBJ1-2; possibly TRBD1 for D (5 bases). V lost 5 bases and J 6 bases, leaving 10 bases between the germline ends. This CDR3 spans 12 amino acids. The germline V gene has CDR1 MNHNY and CDR2 SVGAGI (reference sequence). In DNA, the CDR3 is TGTGCCAGCAGTAACTACAGGAATGGCTACACCTTC. This encodes CASSNYRNGYTF.

V is TRBV5-6 and J is TRBJ1-3; D is ambiguous. The ends were cut back, 1 base at V and 4 bases at J, with 6 bases in the middle. The CDR3 length is 13 residues. In germline, CDR1 is SGHDT, CDR2 YYEEEE. CDR3 sequence (DNA): TGTGCCAGCAGCTTGCACCAGGGAAACACCATATATTTT. Protein: CASSLHQGNTIYF.

This sequence joins TRBV6-6 and TRBJ2-1, with D tentatively TRBD2 (6 bases). Per germline, CDR1 MNHNY and CDR2 SVGAGI (reference sequence). Trimming removed 5 bases at V and 8 bases at J, with 16 bases between. This CDR3 is built from 14 residues. The CDR3 is CASSNLGEEDEQFF. CDR3 bases: TGTGCCAGCAGTAACCTAGGGGAGGAGGATGAGCAGTTCTTC.

The CDR3 spells CASSPIRGTEAFF. The CDR3, as DNA: TGTGCCAGCAGCCCTATCAGGGGCACTGAAGCTTTCTTT. The chain has TRBV7-2 and TRBJ1-1, with D perhaps matching TRBD1 (6 bases). V shed 5 bases and J shed 4 bases, with 11 bases lying between them. Germline V lookup: CDR1 SGHTA, CDR2 FQGNSA. The CDR3 sequence is 13 residues long.

CDR3 region: CASSLGSSGRAYNEQFF. The CDR3 nucleotides are TGTGCCAGCAGCTTAGGGTCTAGCGGGAGGGCGTACAATGAGCAGTTCTTC. The chain has TRBV7-6 and TRBJ2-1, with 12 nucleotides matching TRBD2. V was clipped by 1 base and J by 4 bases; unmatched bases: 5. The germline CDR1 and CDR2 sequences are SGHVS and FNYEAQ. There are 17 residues in the CDR3.

This sequence joins TRBV5-1 and TRBJ2-7; D perhaps matches TRBD1 (6 bases). Germline V gene sequence: CDR1 SGHRS, CDR2 YFSETQ. This CDR3 contains 16 residues. Trimming cost V 2 bases and J 3 bases, with 18 bases left between them. The DNA for the CDR3 is TGCGCCAGCAGCTTCGGGACACCAGGAAACTACTACGAGCAGTACTTC. This encodes CASSFGTPGNYYEQYF.

The genes are TRBV10-2 and TRBJ2-1; 9 nucleotides align to TRBD2. Trimming removed 0 bases from V and 7 bases from J; junction bases left unmatched: 7. The CDR3 has 16 residues. Germline CDR1 reads WSHSY; CDR2 reads SAAADI. The CDR3 sequence: CASSESTAGGKNEQFF. CDR3 sequence (DNA): TGCGCCAGCAGTGAGTCGACCGCGGGAGGGAAAAATGAGCAGTTCTTC.

This clone was seen more than once but under ten times. Other DNA sequences within the sample encode an identical CDR3. The chain uses TRBV4-3 and TRBJ2-3, with D unresolved. Germline V gene data show CDR1 as LGHNA and CDR2 as YSLEER. V lost 1 base and J lost 3, with 5 bases in between. This CDR3 is 13 amino acids long. CDR3 nucleotide sequence: TGCGCCAGCAGCCAAGGCCCGACAGATACGCAGTATTTT. Translating gives CASSQGPTDTQYF.

The V call is TRBV5-4, the J call TRBJ1-1; no clear D. The CDR3 spans 14 residues. V lost 2 bases and J 13 bases, leaving 21 bases between the germline ends. CDR1 is SGHNT and CDR2 is YYREEE in the germline V gene (reference sequence). In DNA, the CDR3 is TGTGCCAGCAGCTTCGGTGGCGCCTCCCCTGATGGTTTCTTT. It is translated as CASSFGGASPDGFF.

The chain is built from TRBV28 and TRBJ2-7; 14 positions agree with TRBD2. Germline-derived CDR1 and CDR2 are MDHEN and SYDVKM. This CDR3 has 18 residues. The J segment lost 0 bases and the V segment lost 6 bases, leaving 10 bases of the junction unmatched. The DNA of the CDR3 is TGTGCCAGCAGAGGGGGACTAGCGGGAGTCTTGAGCTCCTACGAGCAGTACTTC. Its translation is CASRGGLAGVLSSYEQYF. The variable domain in full, completed from reference TRBV28 and TRBJ2-7, reads DVKVTQSSRYLVKRTGEKVFLECVQDMDHENMFWYRQDPGLGLRLIYFSYDVKMKEKGDIPEGYSVSREKKERFSLILESASTNQTSMYLCASRGGLAGVLSSYEQYFGPGTRLTVT.

This chain links TRBV14 with TRBJ2-7, with no clear D. The germline gives CDR1 SGHDN, CDR2 FVKESK. The CDR3 is 12 residues long. The V end was cut by 0 bases, the J end by 6 bases, with 6 bases between. The CDR3 spells CASSQDFGEQYF. CDR3 sequence (DNA): TGTGCCAGCAGCCAAGATTTCGGCGAGCAGTACTTC.

This clone was seen once. The V and J genes are TRBV10-3 and TRBJ1-1, with no clear D. Trimming took off 7 bases at V and 0 bases at J, with 12 bases between the two ends. The length of the CDR3 is 14 residues. The V gene's germline CDR1 is ENHRY and CDR2 SYGVKD. The CDR3 protein is CAIKVGFMNTEAFF. The DNA for the CDR3 is TGTGCCATCAAGGTCGGGTTCATGAACACTGAAGCTTTCTTT.

This clone has just one count. The V call is TRBV5-4, the J call TRBJ2-3; 9 nucleotides match TRBD2. CDR1 is SGHNT, CDR2 YYREEE, per germline (reference sequence). The V and J ends lost 4 bases and 4 bases, in that order; junction bases with no gene match: 7. The CDR3 is 15 amino acids. The CDR3 bases are TGTGCCAGCAGCCTCGCGGGAGGGGGGGCAGATACGCAGTATTTT. Its protein product is CASSLAGGGADTQYF.

There are a few counts of this clone. V usage is TRBV5-1 and J usage is TRBJ2-3; 7 nucleotides match TRBD1. Germline trimming cut 4 bases from V and 2 bases from J; bases unmatched to any gene: 10. The CDR3 loop spans 16 amino acids. Germline V gives CDR1 SGHRS, CDR2 YFSETQ. CDR3 in DNA: TGCGCCAGCAGCATACGACAGGGAAGGGACACAGATACGCAGTATTTT. It encodes CASSIRQGRDTDTQYF.